This T cell receptor beta chain was observed in a study of Ad26.COV2.S vaccination and SARS-CoV-2 variants. At the level of the study: Trial arm assignment for the donor was COV1001 Ad26.COV2.S. Ad26.COV2.S, an intramuscular injection, was given once or twice 56 days apart.

The treatment denotes: roughly 18 received Ad26.COV2.S at low or high dose, single or two shots; about 5 received placebo; per-sample allocation not given. All samples were drawn on day 63, counting from the first vaccine or placebo injection. Generated by immunoSEQ multiplex PCR, the TCRdb table keeps only in-frame clones and is missing some. The sample holds 300,000 to 350,000 clones, 75% to 90% seen once. The V gene's germline CDR1 is MGHRA and CDR2 YSYEKL. The length of the CDR3 is 16 residues. Trimming left V 0 bases short and J 2 bases short, with 13 bases between. The sample here was peripheral blood, taken in a trial of Ad26.COV2.S vaccine versus placebo. The chain has TRBV4-1 and TRBJ1-2; a weak D match, TRBD1 (6 bases). The source is a person between 18 and 65 years old who received the Ad26.COV2.S COVID-19 vaccine or a placebo. In DNA, the CDR3 is TGCGCCAGCAGCCAAGATGGGGGGGCCGTAAACTATGGCTACACCTTC. This encodes CASSQDGGAVNYGYTF.